Shown below are 5 T cell receptor beta chains from a single sample sequenced in a study of T cells in Graves' hyperthyroidism and ophthalmopathy (dated by TCRdb to about 2019). The library was made by multiplex PCR. The sequencer listed for this sample is Illumina HiSeq 2000. The TCR beta CDR3 regions were amplified from the RNA transcripts. For the first round of RT-PCR on the TCR CDR3, the HTBI primer set was used together with the Qiagen OneStep RT-PCR kit. Using fastp trimming at Q25 and MiXCR clonotype assembly, TCRdb reanalyzed the public sequencing data and kept in-frame beta chains. Rows merge per CDR3 protein into single entries with the most common DNA and genes. The sample table lists under 350,000 distinct CDR3 sequences, 13% of them with a count of one. 7.5% to 8% of the sample is in the top ten clones. Material: blood. These receptor sequences come from a woman in her thirties with Graves' hyperthyroidism that later progressed to Graves' ophthalmopathy.

Ten or more counts support this clonotype. The chain recombines TRBV27 with TRBJ2-1, with 11 bases fitting TRBD2. V trimming: 6 bases; J trimming: 6 bases; junction bases outside the gene matches: 13. Looked up from germline, CDR1 is MNHEY and CDR2 is SMNVEV (reference sequence). The CDR3 extends over 17 amino acids. CDR3 sequence (DNA): TGTGCCAGCAGAAAAGAGGGGACTAGCGGCCCCCGCAATGAGCAGTTCTTC. Translated, it gives CASRKEGTSGPRNEQFF.

At least ten counts were recorded for this clonotype. The chain combines TRBV7-9 with TRBJ2-3; no clear D gene. From germline, CDR1 is SEHNR and CDR2 FQNEAQ (reference sequence). Trimming shortened V by 0 bases and J by 6 bases, and 13 bases separated the two germline ends. The CDR3 is made up of 15 amino acids. CDR3 sequence: CASSLAAAFRDTQYF. CDR3 nucleotides: TGTGCCAGCAGCTTAGCTGCAGCGTTCCGCGATACGCAGTATTTT.

This clonotype was observed many times. This chain links TRBV27 with TRBJ2-2; a weak D match, TRBD1 (5 bases). This CDR3 has 12 residues. Germline V lookup: CDR1 MNHEY, CDR2 SMNVEV (reference sequence). V was clipped by 6 bases and J by 6 bases, with 8 bases between them. The CDR3 nucleotides are TGTGCCAGCAGAAGGGGTTCCGGGGAGCTGTTTTTT. The encoded protein is CASRRGSGELFF.

This clonotype came up many times. Here the CDR3 DNA reads TGTGCCAGCAGCCACTCTGGAGTTTCCACAGATACGCAGTATTTT. It encodes CASSHSGVSTDTQYF. V is TRBV13 and J is TRBJ2-3; D is unresolved. Germline assignment: CDR1 PRHDT and CDR2 FYEKMQ (reference sequence). The CDR3 consists of 15 residues. The ends were cut back, 5 bases at V and 2 bases at J, with 14 bases in the middle.

A remark on this clonotype: The junction differs from germline at one of its ends, possibly a read error. V is TRBV6-2 or TRBV6-3 and J is TRBJ2-2; D is perhaps TRBD2 (5 bases). This CDR3 contains 14 residues. Looked up from germline, CDR1 is MNHEY and CDR2 is SVGEGT. The CDR3 region is CASSYDAGTGELVF. The CDR3, as DNA: TGTGCCAGCAGTTACGACGCGGGCACCGGGGAGCTGGTTTTT.